These 11 T cell receptor beta chains were sequenced from one sample in a study of shared clonotypes between healthy human individuals. TCRdb's copy holds only in-frame clones and misses some; the assay was immunoSEQ multiplex PCR. The sample shows around 2.5 million clones, 93% of them seen only once. The specimen was naive CD4+ T cells from PBMCs. Subset of the sample: CD45RA+ positively selected. The receptors were gathered from a man between 18 and 29 years old in good health. Some clones in this sample may be carry-over from other donors' samples.

This clone has a handful of counts. This chain joins TRBV19 and TRBJ1-2; 8 positions match TRBD1. J gave up 4 bases and V 7 bases, and 8 bases lay outside the gene matches. This CDR3 spans 14 amino acids. The V gene's germline CDR1 is LNHDA and CDR2 SQIVND (reference sequence). The CDR3 sequence: CASTSWDRSYGYTF. Written as DNA, the CDR3 is TGTGCCAGTACTTCCTGGGACAGGTCCTATGGCTACACCTTC.

The genes are TRBV6-5 and TRBJ1-5; D not resolved. The length of the CDR3 is 14 residues. CDR1 is MNHEY and CDR2 is SVGAGI in the germline V gene. The V and J ends lost 5 bases and 4 bases respectively, with 12 bases between them. This chain's CDR3 is CASSEMTENQPQHF. CDR3 sequence (DNA): TGTGCCAGCAGTGAGATGACGGAAAATCAGCCCCAGCATTTT.

The V call is TRBV29-1, the J call TRBJ2-7; 9 nucleotides agree with TRBD1. The V gene end was trimmed by 5 bases and the J gene end by 0 bases; junction bases not matched to a gene: 14. In germline, CDR1 is SQVTM, CDR2 ANQGSEA. The CDR3 runs to 17 residues. The CDR3 DNA is TGCAGCGTTAGGAGTTCATACCGGGACAGGGCCTCCTACGAGCAGTACTTC. Translated, it gives CSVRSSYRDRASYEQYF.

This sequence joins TRBV28 and TRBJ1-3, with D perhaps matching TRBD1 (5 bases). Trimming removed 10 bases from V and 0 bases from J, with 13 bases in between. Germline loops: CDR1 MDHEN, CDR2 SYDVKM. CDR3 size: 14 residues. CDR3 nucleotides: TGTGCCACCCGACAGCTATTCTCTGGAAACACCATATATTTT. It translates to CATRQLFSGNTIYF.

This chain's CDR3 is CASSRVPAIRTSTDTQYF. In DNA form, the CDR3 reads TGTGCCAGCAGCAGGGTACCCGCTATAAGGACTAGCACAGATACGCAGTATTTT. The gene calls are TRBV5-8 and TRBJ2-3, with a tentative D call TRBD2 (5 bases). CDR1 and CDR2 from the germline V gene are SGHTS and YDEGEE. The CDR3 contains 18 residues. Between the trimmed V and J ends, which lost 4 bases and 0 bases, there was a span of 21 bases.

CDR3 in DNA: TGCGCCAGCAGCCTGATGACAGGGGGGCAAGAGACCCAGTACTTC. The encoded protein is CASSLMTGGQETQYF. The chain is built from TRBV5-1 and TRBJ2-5, with 9 nucleotides matching TRBD1. Germline CDR1 and CDR2: SGHRS and YFSETQ. V gave up 4 bases and J gave up 2 bases; unmatched junction bases: 6. This CDR3 contains 15 residues.

In nucleotides, the CDR3 is TGTGCCAGCAGCTTAGGTTCGGGGACTAGCGGGAGTTTCTACAATGAGCAGTTCTTC. Its protein is CASSLGSGTSGSFYNEQFF. This chain uses TRBV7-2 with TRBJ2-1; 14 positions agree with TRBD2. The junction had 8 bases not matched to a gene; V was cut back by 1 base and J by 3 bases. Germline V lookup: CDR1 SGHTA, CDR2 FQGNSA. The CDR3 has 19 residues.

This rearrangement joins TRBV28 to TRBJ1-3; D perhaps matches TRBD1 (5 bases). Germline CDR1 is MDHEN and CDR2 is SYDVKM. This CDR3 is 15 amino acids long. V lost 8 bases and J lost 1, with 15 bases in between. The CDR3 sequence is CASGLTGLSGNTIYF. DNA of the CDR3: TGTGCCAGCGGTCTTACAGGTCTTTCTGGAAACACCATATATTTT.

This chain joins TRBV28 and TRBJ1-1, with D uncertain. This CDR3 has 17 residues. V was shortened by 4 bases and J by 1 base, with 19 bases between the two germline ends. The V gene's germline CDR1 is MDHEN and CDR2 SYDVKM. The DNA of the CDR3 is TGTGCCAGCAGTTCTCTTCGGAGCGCCTTAACGAACACTGAAGCTTTCTTT. It encodes CASSSLRSALTNTEAFF.

The table lists this clone with a few counts. This chain links TRBV6-5 with TRBJ2-7; D unresolved. The CDR3 is 9 amino acids. Trimming shortened V by 7 bases and J by 12 bases, and 10 bases separated the two germline ends. Germline-derived CDR1 and CDR2 are MNHEY and SVGAGI. The CDR3 coding sequence is TGTGCCAGCAAACAGCCAAGGTACTTC. Translating gives CASKQPRYF.

The genes are TRBV19 and TRBJ1-2; TRBD1 matches at 10 bases. The CDR3 totals 13 residues. Germline-derived CDR1 and CDR2 are LNHDA and SQIVND (reference sequence). The V and J ends lost 7 bases and 8 bases, in that order; junction bases with no gene match: 7. The CDR3 sequence: CASTPTGGRGYTF. CDR3 coding DNA: TGTGCCAGTACCCCGACAGGGGGCCGAGGCTACACCTTC.